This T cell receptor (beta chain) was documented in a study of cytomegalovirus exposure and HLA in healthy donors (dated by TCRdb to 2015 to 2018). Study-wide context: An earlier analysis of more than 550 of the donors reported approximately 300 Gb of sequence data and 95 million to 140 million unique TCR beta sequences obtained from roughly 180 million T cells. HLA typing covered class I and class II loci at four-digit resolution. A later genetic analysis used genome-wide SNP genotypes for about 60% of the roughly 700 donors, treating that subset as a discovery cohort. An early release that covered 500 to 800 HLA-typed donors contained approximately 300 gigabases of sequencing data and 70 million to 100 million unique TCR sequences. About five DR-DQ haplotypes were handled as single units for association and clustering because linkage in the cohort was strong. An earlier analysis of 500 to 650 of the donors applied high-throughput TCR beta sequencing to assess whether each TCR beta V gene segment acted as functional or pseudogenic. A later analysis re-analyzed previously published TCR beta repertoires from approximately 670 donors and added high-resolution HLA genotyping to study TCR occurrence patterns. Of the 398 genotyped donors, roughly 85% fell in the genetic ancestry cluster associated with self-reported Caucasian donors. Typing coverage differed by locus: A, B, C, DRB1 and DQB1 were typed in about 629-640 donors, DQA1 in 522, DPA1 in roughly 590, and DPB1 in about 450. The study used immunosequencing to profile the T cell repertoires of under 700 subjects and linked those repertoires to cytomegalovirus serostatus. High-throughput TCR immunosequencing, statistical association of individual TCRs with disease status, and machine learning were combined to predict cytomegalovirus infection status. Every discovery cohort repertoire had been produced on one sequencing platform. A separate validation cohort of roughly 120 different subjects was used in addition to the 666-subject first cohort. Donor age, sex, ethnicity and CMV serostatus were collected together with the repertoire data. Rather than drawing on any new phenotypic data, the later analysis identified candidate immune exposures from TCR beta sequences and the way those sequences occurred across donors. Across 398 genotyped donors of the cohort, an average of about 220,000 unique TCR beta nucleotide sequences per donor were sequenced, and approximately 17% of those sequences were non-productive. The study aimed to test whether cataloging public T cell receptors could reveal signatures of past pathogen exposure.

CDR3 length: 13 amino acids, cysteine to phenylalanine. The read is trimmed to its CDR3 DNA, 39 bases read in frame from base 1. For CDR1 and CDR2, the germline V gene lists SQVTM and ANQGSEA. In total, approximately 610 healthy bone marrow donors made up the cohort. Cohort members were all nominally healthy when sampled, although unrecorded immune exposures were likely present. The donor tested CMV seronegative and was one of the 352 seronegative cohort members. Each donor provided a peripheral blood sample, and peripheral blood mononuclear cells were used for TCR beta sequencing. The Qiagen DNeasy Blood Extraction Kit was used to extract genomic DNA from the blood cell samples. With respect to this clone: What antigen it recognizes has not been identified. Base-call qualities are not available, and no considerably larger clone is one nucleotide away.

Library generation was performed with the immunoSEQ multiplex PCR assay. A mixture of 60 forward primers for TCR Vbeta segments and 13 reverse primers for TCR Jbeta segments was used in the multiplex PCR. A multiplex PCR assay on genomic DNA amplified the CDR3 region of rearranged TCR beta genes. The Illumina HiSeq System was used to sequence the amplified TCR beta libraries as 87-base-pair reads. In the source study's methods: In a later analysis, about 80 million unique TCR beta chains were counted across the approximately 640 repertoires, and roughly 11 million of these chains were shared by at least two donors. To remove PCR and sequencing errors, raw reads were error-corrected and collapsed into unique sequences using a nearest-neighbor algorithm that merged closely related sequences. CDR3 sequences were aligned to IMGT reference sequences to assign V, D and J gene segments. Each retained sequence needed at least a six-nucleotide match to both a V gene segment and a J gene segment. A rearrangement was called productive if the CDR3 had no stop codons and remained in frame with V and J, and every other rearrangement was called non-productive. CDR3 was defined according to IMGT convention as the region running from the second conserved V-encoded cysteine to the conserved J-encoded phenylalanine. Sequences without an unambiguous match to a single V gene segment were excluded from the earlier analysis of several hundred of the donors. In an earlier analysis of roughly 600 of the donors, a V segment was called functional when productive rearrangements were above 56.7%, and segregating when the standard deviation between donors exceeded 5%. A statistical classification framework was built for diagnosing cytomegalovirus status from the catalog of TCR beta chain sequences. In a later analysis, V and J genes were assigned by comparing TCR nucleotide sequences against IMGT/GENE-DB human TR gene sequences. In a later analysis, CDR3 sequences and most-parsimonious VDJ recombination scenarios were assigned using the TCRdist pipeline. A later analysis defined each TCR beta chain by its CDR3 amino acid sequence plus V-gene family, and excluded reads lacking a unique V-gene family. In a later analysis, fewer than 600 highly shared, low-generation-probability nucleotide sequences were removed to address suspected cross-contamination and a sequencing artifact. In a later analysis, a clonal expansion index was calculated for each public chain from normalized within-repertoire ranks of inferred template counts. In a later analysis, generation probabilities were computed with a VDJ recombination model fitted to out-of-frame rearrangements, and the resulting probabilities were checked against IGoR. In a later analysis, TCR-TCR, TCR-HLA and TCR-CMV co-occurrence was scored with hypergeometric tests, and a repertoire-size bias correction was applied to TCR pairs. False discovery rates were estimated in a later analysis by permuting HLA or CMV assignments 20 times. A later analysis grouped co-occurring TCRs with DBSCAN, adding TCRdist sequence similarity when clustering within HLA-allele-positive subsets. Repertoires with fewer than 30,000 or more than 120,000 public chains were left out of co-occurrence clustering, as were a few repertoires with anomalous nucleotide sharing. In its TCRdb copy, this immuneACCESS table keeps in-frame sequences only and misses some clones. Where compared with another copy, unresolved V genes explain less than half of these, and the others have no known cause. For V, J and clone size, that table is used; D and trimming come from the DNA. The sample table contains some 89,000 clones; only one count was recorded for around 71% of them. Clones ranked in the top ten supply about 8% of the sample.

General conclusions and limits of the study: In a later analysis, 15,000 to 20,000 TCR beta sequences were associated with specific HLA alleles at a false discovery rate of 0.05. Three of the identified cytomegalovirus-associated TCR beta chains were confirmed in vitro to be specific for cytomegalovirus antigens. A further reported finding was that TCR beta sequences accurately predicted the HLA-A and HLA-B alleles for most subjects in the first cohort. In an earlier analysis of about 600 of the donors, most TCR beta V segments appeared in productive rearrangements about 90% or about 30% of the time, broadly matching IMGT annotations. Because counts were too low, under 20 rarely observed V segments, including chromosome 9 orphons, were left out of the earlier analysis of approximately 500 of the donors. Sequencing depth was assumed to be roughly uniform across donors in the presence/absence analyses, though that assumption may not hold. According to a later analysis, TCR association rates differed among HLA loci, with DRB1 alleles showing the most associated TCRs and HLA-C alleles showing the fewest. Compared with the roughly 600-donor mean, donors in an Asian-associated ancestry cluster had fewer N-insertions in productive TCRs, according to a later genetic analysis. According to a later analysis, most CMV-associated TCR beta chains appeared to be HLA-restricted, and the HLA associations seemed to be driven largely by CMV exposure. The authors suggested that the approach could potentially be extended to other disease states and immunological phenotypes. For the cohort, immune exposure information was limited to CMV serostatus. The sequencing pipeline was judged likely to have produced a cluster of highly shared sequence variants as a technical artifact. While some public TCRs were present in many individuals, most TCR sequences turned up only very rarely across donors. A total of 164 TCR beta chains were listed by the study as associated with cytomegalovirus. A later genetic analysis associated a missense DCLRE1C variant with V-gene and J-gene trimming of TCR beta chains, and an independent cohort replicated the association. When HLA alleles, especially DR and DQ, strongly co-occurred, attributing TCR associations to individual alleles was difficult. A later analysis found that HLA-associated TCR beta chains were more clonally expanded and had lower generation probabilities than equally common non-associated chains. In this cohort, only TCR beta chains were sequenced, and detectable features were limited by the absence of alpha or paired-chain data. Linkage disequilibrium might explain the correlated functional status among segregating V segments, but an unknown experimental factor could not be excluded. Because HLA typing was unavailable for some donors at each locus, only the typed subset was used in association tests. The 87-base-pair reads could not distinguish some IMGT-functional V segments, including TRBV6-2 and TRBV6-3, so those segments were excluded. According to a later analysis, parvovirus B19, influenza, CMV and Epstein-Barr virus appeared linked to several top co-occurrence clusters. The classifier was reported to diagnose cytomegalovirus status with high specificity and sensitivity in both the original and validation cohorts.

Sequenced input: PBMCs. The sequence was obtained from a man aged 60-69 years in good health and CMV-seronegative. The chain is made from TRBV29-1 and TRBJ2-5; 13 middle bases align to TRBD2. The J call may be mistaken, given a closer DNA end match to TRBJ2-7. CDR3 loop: CSVGTSGAYEQYF. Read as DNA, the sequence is TGCAGCGTCGGGACTAGCGGGGCCTACGAGCAGTACTTC.